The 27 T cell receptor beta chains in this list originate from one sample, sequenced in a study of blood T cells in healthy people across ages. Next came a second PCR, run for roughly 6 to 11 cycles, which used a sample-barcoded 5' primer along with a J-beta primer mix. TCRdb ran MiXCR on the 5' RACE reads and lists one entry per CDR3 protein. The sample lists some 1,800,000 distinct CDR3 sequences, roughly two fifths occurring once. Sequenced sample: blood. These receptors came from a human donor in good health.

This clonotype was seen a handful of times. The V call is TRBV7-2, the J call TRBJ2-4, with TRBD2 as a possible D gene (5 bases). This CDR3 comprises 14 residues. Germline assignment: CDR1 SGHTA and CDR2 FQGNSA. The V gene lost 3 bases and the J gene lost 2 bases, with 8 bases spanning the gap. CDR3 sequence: CASSLRVTKNIQYF. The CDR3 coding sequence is TGTGCCAGCAGCTTGCGGGTTACCAAAAACATTCAGTACTTC.

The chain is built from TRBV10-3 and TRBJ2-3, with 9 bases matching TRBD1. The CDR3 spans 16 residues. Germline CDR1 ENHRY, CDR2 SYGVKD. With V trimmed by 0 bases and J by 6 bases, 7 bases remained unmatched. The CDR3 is CAISESKGQGTDTQYF. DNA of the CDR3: TGTGCCATCAGTGAGTCAAAGGGACAGGGTACGGATACGCAGTATTTT.

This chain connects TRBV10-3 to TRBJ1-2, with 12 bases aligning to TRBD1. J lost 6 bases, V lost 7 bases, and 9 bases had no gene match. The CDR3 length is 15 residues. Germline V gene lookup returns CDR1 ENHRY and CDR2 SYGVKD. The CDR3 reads CAITGQGATRDGYTF. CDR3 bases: TGTGCCATCACGGGACAGGGGGCGACTAGGGATGGCTACACCTTC.

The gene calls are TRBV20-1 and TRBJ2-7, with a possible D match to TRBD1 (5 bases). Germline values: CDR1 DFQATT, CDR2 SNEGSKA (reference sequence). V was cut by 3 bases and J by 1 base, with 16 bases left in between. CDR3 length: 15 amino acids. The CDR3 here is CSASPREKRSYEQYF. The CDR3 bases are TGCAGTGCTAGTCCCAGGGAAAAACGGTCCTACGAGCAGTACTTC.

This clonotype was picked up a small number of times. The CDR3 loop is CASTTQGTINEKLFF. The CDR3 region has the DNA TGTGCCAGCACTACACAGGGGACGATCAATGAAAAACTGTTTTTT. V usage is TRBV12-3 or TRBV12-4 and J usage is TRBJ1-4; TRBD1 aligns across 7 bases. The CDR3 consists of 15 residues. The J segment lost 5 bases and the V segment lost 7 bases, leaving 10 bases of the junction unmatched.

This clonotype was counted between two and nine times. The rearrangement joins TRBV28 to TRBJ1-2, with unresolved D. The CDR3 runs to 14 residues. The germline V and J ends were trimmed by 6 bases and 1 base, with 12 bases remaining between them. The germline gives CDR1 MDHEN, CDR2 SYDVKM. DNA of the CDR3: TGTGCCAGCAGCTCCCTCGGGATTAACTATGGCTACACCTTC. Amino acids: CASSSLGINYGYTF.

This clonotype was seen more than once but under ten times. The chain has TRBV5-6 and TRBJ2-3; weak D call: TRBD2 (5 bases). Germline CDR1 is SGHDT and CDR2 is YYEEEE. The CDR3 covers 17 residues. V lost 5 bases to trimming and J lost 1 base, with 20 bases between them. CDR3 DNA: TGTGCCAGCAGACGCCTCCGTCGGGGAACCGGCACAGATACGCAGTATTTT. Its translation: CASRRLRRGTGTDTQYF.

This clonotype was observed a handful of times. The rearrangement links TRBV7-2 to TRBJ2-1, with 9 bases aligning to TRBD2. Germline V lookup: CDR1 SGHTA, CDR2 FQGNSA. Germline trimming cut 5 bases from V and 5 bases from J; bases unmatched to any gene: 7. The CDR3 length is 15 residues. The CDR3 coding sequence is TGTGCCAGCAGCCCCGATAGCGGGGGACACAATGAGCAGTTCTTC. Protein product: CASSPDSGGHNEQFF.

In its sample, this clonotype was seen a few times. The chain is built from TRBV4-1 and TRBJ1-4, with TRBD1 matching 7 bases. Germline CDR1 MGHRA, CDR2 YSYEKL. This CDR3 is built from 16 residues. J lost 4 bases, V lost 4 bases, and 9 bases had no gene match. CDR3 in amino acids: CASSPLPGQINEKLFF. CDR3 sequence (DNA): TGCGCCAGCAGCCCCTTACCGGGACAGATTAATGAAAAACTGTTTTTT.

The CDR3 DNA sequence: TGTGCCAGCAGCTTACACAGGGGGATCGATCAGCCCCAGCATTTT. Translated: CASSLHRGIDQPQHF. The rearrangement joins TRBV7-2 to TRBJ1-5; 8 bases fit TRBD1. The CDR3 runs 15 residues. From germline, CDR1 is SGHTA and CDR2 FQGNSA. The ends lost 2 bases at V and 5 bases at J; junction bases unmatched: 5.

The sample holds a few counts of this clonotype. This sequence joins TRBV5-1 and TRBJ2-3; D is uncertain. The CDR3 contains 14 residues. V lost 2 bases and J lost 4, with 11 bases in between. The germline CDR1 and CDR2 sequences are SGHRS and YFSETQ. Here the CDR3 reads CASSFSLPADTQYF. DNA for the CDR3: TGCGCCAGCAGCTTCTCCCTACCGGCAGATACGCAGTATTTT.

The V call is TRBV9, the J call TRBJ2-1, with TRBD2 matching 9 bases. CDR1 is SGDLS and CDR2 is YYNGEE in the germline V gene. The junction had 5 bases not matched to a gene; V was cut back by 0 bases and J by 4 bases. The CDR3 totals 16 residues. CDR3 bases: TGTGCCAGCAGCGTAGGCGGGGGGGCCTGGTACAATGAGCAGTTCTTC. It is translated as CASSVGGGAWYNEQFF.

This CDR3 is CSARTSGAGDTQYF. The CDR3 coding sequence is TGCAGTGCTCGTACTAGCGGTGCAGGAGATACGCAGTATTTT. This rearrangement joins TRBV20-1 to TRBJ2-3; 8 bases align to TRBD2. The trim removed 5 bases at V and 5 bases at J, leaving 9 bases unmatched. Germline V CDR1 and CDR2: DFQATT, SNEGSKA (reference sequence). The CDR3 has 14 amino acids.

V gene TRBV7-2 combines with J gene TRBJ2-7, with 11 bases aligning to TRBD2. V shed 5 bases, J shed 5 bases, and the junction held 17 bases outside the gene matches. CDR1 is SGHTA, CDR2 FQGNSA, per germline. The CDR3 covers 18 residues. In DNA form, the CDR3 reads TGTGCCAGCAGCCCCGACACTAGCGGGGGTCTTGATTGCGACGAGCAGTACTTC. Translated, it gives CASSPDTSGGLDCDEQYF.

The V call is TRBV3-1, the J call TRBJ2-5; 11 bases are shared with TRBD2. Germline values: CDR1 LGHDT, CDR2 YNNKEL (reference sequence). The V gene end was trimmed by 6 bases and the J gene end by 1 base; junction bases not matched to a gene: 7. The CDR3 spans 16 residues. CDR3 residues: CASSAGTSGFQETQYF. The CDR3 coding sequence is TGTGCCAGCAGTGCCGGGACTAGCGGATTCCAAGAGACCCAGTACTTC.

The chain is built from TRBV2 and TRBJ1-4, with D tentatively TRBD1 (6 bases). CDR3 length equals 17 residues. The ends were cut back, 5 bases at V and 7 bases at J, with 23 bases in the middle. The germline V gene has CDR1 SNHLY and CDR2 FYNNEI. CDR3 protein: CASSSPAGQMGAEKLFF. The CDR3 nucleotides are TGTGCCAGCAGTTCGCCCGCAGGGCAGATGGGGGCTGAAAAACTGTTTTTT.

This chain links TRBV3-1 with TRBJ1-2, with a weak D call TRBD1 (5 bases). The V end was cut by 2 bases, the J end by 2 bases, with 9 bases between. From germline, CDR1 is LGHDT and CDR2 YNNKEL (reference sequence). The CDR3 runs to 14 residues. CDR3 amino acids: CASSQWGPNYGYTF. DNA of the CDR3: TGTGCCAGCAGCCAATGGGGACCGAACTATGGCTACACCTTC.

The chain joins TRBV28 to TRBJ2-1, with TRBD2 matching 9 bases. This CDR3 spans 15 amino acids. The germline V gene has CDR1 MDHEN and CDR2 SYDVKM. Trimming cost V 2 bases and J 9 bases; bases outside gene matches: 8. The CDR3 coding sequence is TGTGCCAGCAGTTTAAATCGCGGGGGGGCCGGTGAGCAGTTCTTC. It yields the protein CASSLNRGGAGEQFF.

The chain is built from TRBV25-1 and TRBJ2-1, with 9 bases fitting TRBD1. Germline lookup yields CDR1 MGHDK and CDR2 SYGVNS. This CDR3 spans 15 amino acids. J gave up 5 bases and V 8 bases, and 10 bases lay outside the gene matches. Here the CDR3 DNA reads TGTGCCAGCGGTGGACAGGGGTCTTTCCACAATGAGCAGTTCTTC. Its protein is CASGGQGSFHNEQFF.

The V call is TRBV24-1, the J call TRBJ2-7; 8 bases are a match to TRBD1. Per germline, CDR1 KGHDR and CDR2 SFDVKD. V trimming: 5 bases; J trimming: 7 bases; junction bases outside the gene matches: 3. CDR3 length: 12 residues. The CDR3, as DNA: TGTGCCACCAGTGCAGGGGGCGGTGAGCAGTACTTC. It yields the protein CATSAGGGEQYF.

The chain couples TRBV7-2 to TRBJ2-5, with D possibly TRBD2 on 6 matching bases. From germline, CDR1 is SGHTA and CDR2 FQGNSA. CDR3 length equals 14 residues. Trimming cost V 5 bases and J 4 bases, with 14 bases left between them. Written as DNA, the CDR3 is TGTGCCAGCAGCCAGCGGGCTATCTTAGAGACCCAGTACTTC. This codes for CASSQRAILETQYF.

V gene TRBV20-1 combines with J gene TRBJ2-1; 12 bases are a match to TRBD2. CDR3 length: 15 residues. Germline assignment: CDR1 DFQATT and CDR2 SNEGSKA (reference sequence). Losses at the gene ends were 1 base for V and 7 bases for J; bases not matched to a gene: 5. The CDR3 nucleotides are TGCAGTGCTAGAGGGGATGGACTAGCGGGGAATGAGCAGTTCTTC. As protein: CSARGDGLAGNEQFF.

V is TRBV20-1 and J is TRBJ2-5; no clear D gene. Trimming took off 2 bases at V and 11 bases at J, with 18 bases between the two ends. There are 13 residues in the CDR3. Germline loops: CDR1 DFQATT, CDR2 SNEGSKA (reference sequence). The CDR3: CSARSDGPEKQYF. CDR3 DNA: TGCAGTGCTAGATCAGACGGGCCTGAGAAACAGTACTTC.

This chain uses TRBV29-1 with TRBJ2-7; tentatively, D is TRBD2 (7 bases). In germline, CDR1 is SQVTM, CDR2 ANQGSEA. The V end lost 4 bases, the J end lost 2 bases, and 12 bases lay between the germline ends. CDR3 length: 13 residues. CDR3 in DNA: TGCAGCGTTGGGGGGGGGCCTACCTACGAGCAGTACTTC. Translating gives CSVGGGPTYEQYF.

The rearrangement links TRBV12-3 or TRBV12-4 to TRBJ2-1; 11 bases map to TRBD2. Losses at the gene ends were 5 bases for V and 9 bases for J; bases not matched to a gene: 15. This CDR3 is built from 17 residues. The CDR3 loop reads CASSPARLAGKRGEQFF. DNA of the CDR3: TGTGCCAGCAGTCCGGCTCGACTAGCGGGGAAACGTGGTGAGCAGTTCTTC.

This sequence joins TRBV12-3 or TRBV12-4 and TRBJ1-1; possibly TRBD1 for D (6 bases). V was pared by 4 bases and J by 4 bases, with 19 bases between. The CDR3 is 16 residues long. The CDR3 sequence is CASSSAGGGASTEAFF. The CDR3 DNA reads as TGTGCCAGCAGTTCCGCAGGAGGGGGGGCGAGCACTGAAGCTTTCTTT.

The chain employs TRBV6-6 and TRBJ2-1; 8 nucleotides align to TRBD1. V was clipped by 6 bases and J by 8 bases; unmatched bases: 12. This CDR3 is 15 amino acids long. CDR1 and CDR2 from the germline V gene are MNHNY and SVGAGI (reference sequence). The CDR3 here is CASSNDGTGCDEQFF. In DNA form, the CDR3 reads TGTGCCAGCAGCAATGACGGGACAGGTTGTGATGAGCAGTTCTTC.